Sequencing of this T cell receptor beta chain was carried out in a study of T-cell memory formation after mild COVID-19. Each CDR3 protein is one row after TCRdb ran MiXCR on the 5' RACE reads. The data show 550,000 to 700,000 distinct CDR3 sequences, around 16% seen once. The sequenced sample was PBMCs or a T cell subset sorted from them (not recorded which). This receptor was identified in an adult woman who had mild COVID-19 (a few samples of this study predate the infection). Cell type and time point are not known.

The CDR3 loop is CATSRGASGTWQETQYF. The CDR3 DNA reads as TGTGCCACCAGCAGGGGGGCTAGCGGGACTTGGCAAGAGACCCAGTACTTC. J is TRBJ2-5 and V is TRBV15; 9 nucleotides agree with TRBD2. J was trimmed by 2 bases and V by 3 bases; bases with no gene match: 10. There are 17 residues in the CDR3. Germline loops: CDR1 LNHNV, CDR2 YYDKDF (reference sequence).